This T cell receptor (beta chain) appears in the sequencing data of a study of early T cells in non-severe SARS-CoV-2 infection. Overall study: Alpha and beta chains were unpaired, from unsorted whole-blood bulk RNA. Overall study results and limits: Sequences matched to VDJdb favored anti-spike CD8 responses, while private and CD4 specificities were missed.

Concerning this clonotype: Its target is unknown.

The CDR3 has 14 amino acids. V dropped 7 bases and J dropped 6; count of bases not matched to a gene: 9. The germline V gene encodes CDR1 SQVTM and CDR2 ANQGSEA. Individual cDNA molecules carried attached unique molecular identifiers. Each CDR3 protein is one row after TCRdb ran MiXCR on the 5' RACE reads. The sample holds 71,000 or so distinct CDR3 sequences, around 15% seen once. The origin of this receptor is an adult who was a healthcare worker with PCR-confirmed SARS-CoV-2 infection or an uninfected control (not recorded which). Sequencing was carried out using whole blood. The gene calls are TRBV29-1 and TRBJ2-2; 9 bases are a match to TRBD1. CDR3 region: CSGHRDRAPGELFF. The CDR3 coding sequence is TGCAGCGGCCACCGGGACAGGGCTCCCGGGGAGCTGTTTTTT.